This T cell receptor beta chain was captured by sequencing in a study of a mutant IDH1 vaccine in newly diagnosed glioma. Across the whole study: Beginning 4-6 weeks after radiotherapy alone, or with temozolomide cycles, vaccination took place. The therapy given earlier, which was standard therapy, consisted of radiotherapy, temozolomide, or both, and most of the patients received both.

Points on this clone: As yet, its antigen is unknown.

The V gene's germline CDR1 is SGHNT and CDR2 YYREEE (reference sequence). J gave up 0 bases and V 4 bases, and 8 bases lay outside the gene matches. This CDR3 comprises 19 residues. The time point: week 5, during vaccination. Doses consisted of 300 ug of mutant IDH1 20-mer peptide each, paired with topical imiquimod. TCRdb's copy holds only in-frame clones and misses some; the assay was immunoSEQ multiplex PCR. In the table there are about 58,000 clones, about 86% of which are singletons. The TCR sequence derives from a woman between 50 and 59 years old with glioma. V gene TRBV5-4 combines with J gene TRBJ2-6; TRBD1 aligns across 12 bases. The material sequenced was PBMCs, taken from a glioma patient whose treatment included an IDH1 peptide vaccine. The CDR3 loop is CASSGGGTGGPSGANVLTF. The CDR3 coding sequence is TGTGCCAGCAGCGGGGGGGGGACAGGGGGCCCCTCTGGGGCCAACGTCCTGACTTTC.